A selection of T cell receptor beta chains follows, all from one sample in a study of blood T cells in healthy people across ages. TCRdb reanalysed the 5' RACE reads using MiXCR and keeps one entry per CDR3 protein. The data contain around 620,000 distinct CDR3 sequences, 25% to 30% of them singletons. The sequencing input was blood. These receptors all come from a woman in her seventies in good health. The CDR3 runs from the conserved cysteine through the conserved F or W. A D gene is named only where the DNA matches it firmly. Size is stated for part of the rows, as once, few or many counts, or as a class when the clone is expanded.

few,TRBJ2-1,.,TRBV6-2/TRBV6-3,TGTGCCAGCAGCCCTCGAGGGGGGAATGAGCAGTTCTTC,CASSPRGGNEQFF
.,TRBJ2-3,.,TRBV29-1,TGCAGCGTTGAAGTCCTAGCGTCTTTTTCAGATACGCAGTATTTT,CSVEVLASFSDTQYF
.,TRBJ2-7,.,TRBV7-6,TGTGCCAGCAGCTTAGGGCCCTACGAGCAGTGCTTC,CASSLGPYEQCF
.,TRBJ1-5,TRBD1,TRBV6-2/TRBV6-3,TGTGCCAGCAGTTACTCTGCCGGGACAGGGGTCACTTATAGCAATCAGCCCCAGCATTTT,CASSYSAGTGVTYSNQPQHF
few,TRBJ2-5,TRBD1,TRBV20-1,TGCAGTGCTAGGGGACAGGACCAAGAGACCCAGTACTTC,CSARGQDQETQYF
.,TRBJ2-7,TRBD2,TRBV29-1,TGCAGCGTCCGGACTAGCGGCCTCTCCTACGAGCAGTACTTC,CSVRTSGLSYEQYF
few,TRBJ2-1,TRBD2,TRBV6-1,TGTGCCAGCAGTGTTAGCGGGGGGTGGCACAATGAGCAGTTCTTC,CASSVSGGWHNEQFF
.,TRBJ2-3,TRBD2,TRBV24-1,TGTGCCACCAGTGACACGGCTAGCGGAGATACGCAGTATTTT,CATSDTASGDTQYF
few,TRBJ2-3,TRBD1,TRBV9,TGTGCCAGCAGTGTAGCTGGACAGGGGGGCACAGATACGCAGTATTTT,CASSVAGQGGTDTQYF
many,TRBJ1-3,.,TRBV4-1,TGCGCCAGCAGCCAACCCGGGGGGGACACCATATATTTT,CASSQPGGDTIYF
.,TRBJ2-5,.,TRBV7-7,TGTGCCAGCAGCTTAAACGGGGTGGGAGAGACCCAGTACTTC,CASSLNGVGETQYF
.,TRBJ2-3,TRBD2,TRBV9,TGTGCCAGCAGCGCCAGCCGCCCGGGACTAGCGGGGGCGAGCACAGATACGCAGTATTTT,CASSASRPGLAGASTDTQYF
.,TRBJ1-2,.,TRBV6-6,TGTGCCAGCAGCTTTCGGCGGGCAGGGGATTCCCTTAACTATGGCTACACCTTC,CASSFRRAGDSLNYGYTF
.,TRBJ2-2,TRBD2,TRBV24-1,TGTGCCACCAGTTTCAGCGGGGGGGCCGGGGAGCTGTTTTTT,CATSFSGGAGELFF